This T cell receptor (beta chain) was retrieved from a study of blood T cell repertoires in COVID-19 (dated by TCRdb to the early 2020s). Background on the whole study: Collaborator samples came from the United States, Italy and Spain and covered acute and convalescent phases of COVID-19. The material from the prospective study consisted of cDNA or gDNA derived from T cells, B-cell-depleted T cells, or PBMCs. Subjects who had been exposed to COVID-19, were actively infected with it, or had recovered from it provided the deeply sampled blood TCRbeta repertoires that made up the dataset. The repertoires were released in a freely available public database intended as a resource for research on the immune response to SARS-CoV-2. The samples were drawn from two sources: the first 160 participants of the ongoing ImmuneRACE study, and over 1,000 subjects contributed by 6 global collaborators. Nearly every sample came with metadata listing a de-identified subject ID, COVID-19 status, age in years and sex. HLA class I and class II types, where available, came from metadata supplied by the sample provider rather than from assay-based typing. Study-wide findings and limitations: The quantity of clinical and demographic metadata differed by source and by participant and was supplied without curation.

This clone was counted between two and nine times. The antigen it recognizes is unknown. Base qualities are not at hand, and no much larger clone is one base apart. TCRbeta CDR3 regions were amplified from genomic DNA by means of the immunoSEQ Assay, a bias-controlled multiplex PCR. The study's processing was this. Nucleated cell counts per sample were estimated from amplification of reference gene primers within the assay. To quantify the absolute abundance of each unique TCRbeta CDR3 rearrangement, sequence reads were collapsed and filtered. For each sample, productive Simpson clonality was calculated as the square root of Simpson's diversity index over productive rearrangements. In TCRdb, the immuneACCESS table is reduced to in-frame sequences with V and J assigned. These tables do not hold every clone; where another copy was compared, an unresolved V gene accounts for under half, and the others remain unexplained. V and J calls and clone size are those listed in that table; D and trimming were worked out from the DNA. Across this sample there are roughly 160,000 clones, with about 80% seen only once. The ten biggest clones cover roughly a tenth of the sample.

Trimming leaves V shorter by 5 bases and J shorter by 2 bases, with the junction holding 6 bases beyond the gene matches. The CDR3 goes from the cysteine to the phenylalanine over 16 residues. Only the CDR3 region is kept as DNA, spanning 48 bases read in frame from base 1. CDR1 SGHTA and CDR2 FQGNSA are derived from the germline V gene. Each collaborating institution followed its own protocols to collect whole blood in K2EDTA tubes. For TCRbeta analysis, collaborator samples were shipped as frozen whole blood, as isolated PBMCs, or as DNA extracted from either sample type. The sequence links TRBV7-2 to TRBJ2-6, and TRBD2 aligns with 7 junction nucleotides. Sequencing input: peripheral blood. The receptor was isolated from a man aged 70 or older with active or convalescent COVID-19. The CDR3 protein: CASSPQTSAGANVLTF. In nucleotide form, the sequence is TGTGCCAGCAGCCCCCAAACTAGCGCTGGGGCCAACGTCCTGACTTTC.